These 16 T cell receptor beta chains were sequenced from one sample in a study of CD8+CD57+ T cells in acquired aplastic anemia. The template for TCR beta VDJ and CDR3 sequence profiling was genomic DNA. TCRdb re-called the reads with MiXCR, one entry per CDR3 protein. The profile shows around 170,000 distinct CDR3 sequences, roughly half of them singletons. Sequencing was performed on sorted CD4+, CD8+, or CD8+CD57+ T cells (not recorded which) from PBMCs. These receptors were obtained from a human donor in good health.

The gene calls are TRBV24-1 and TRBJ2-3; no firm D call. The V end was cut by 3 bases, the J end by 0 bases, with 6 bases between. The germline gives CDR1 KGHDR, CDR2 SFDVKD. The CDR3 spans 14 residues. CDR3 in amino acids: CATSDATSTDTQYF. CDR3 DNA sequence: TGTGCCACCAGTGATGCGACTAGCACAGATACGCAGTATTTT.

The table lists this clonotype with many counts. The genes are TRBV4-1 and TRBJ2-2, with TRBD2 matching 10 bases. The CDR3 loop spans 15 amino acids. Germline CDR1 MGHRA, CDR2 YSYEKL. V was pared by 8 bases and J by 3 bases, with 6 bases of the junction left unmatched. CDR3 sequence reads: CASVGLAFDTGELFF. CDR3 DNA: TGCGCCAGCGTGGGACTAGCGTTCGACACCGGGGAGCTGTTTTTT.

This clonotype was counted between two and nine times. J is TRBJ1-2 and V is TRBV3-1, with D uncertain. The CDR3 length is 15 residues. V was shortened by 0 bases and J by 4 bases, with 12 bases between the two germline ends. Germline V gene sequence: CDR1 LGHDT, CDR2 YNNKEL (reference sequence). DNA of the CDR3: TGTGCCAGCAGCCAAGATAGACCAGGAGGCTATGGCTACACCTTC. Protein sequence: CASSQDRPGGYGYTF.

The gene calls are TRBV20-1 and TRBJ2-3; D might be TRBD1 or TRBD2, each matching 6 bases. Germline lookup yields CDR1 DFQATT and CDR2 SNEGSKA (reference sequence). The CDR3 has 13 amino acids. Trimming removed 6 bases at V and 1 base at J, with 11 bases between. CDR3 sequence (DNA): TGCAGTGCCCCCGGGGGCGGCACAGATACGCAGTATTTT. It specifies CSAPGGGTDTQYF.

Many counts were recorded for this clonotype. The chain couples TRBV24-1 to TRBJ2-1; D perhaps matches TRBD1 (5 bases). Germline V gives CDR1 KGHDR, CDR2 SFDVKD. V was shortened by 4 bases and J by 0 bases, with 9 bases between the two germline ends. The CDR3 loop spans 15 amino acids. CDR3 region: CATSEPGLSYNEQFF. The CDR3 nucleotides are TGTGCCACCAGTGAACCAGGGCTCTCCTACAATGAGCAGTTCTTC.

This clonotype was found many times. V and J are TRBV6-1 and TRBJ2-5; D not certain. Germline CDR1 MNHNS, CDR2 SASEGT. V lost 4 bases, J lost 5 bases, and 11 bases lay in between. CDR3 length: 13 amino acids. The CDR3 region is CASSGAIAETQYF. The CDR3 DNA reads TGTGCCAGCAGTGGAGCAATTGCGGAGACCCAGTACTTC.

The CDR3 loop reads CATSSLLDLTEAFF. CDR3 bases: TGTGCCACCAGCAGTCTCCTCGACCTCACTGAAGCTTTCTTT. This rearrangement joins TRBV15 to TRBJ1-1; no definite D call. V lost 3 bases, J lost 4 bases, and 12 bases lay in between. CDR1 LNHNV and CDR2 YYDKDF come from the germline V gene (reference sequence). The CDR3 runs 14 residues. The whole variable domain, remainder taken from reference TRBV15 and TRBJ1-1, is DAMVIQNPRYQVTQFGKPVTLSCSQTLNHNVMYWYQQKSSQAPKLLFHYYDKDFNNEADTPDNFQSRRPNTSFCFLDIRSPGLGDTAMYLCATSSLLDLTEAFFGQGTRLTVV.

This clonotype was counted at least ten times. The chain couples TRBV29-1 to TRBJ2-1, with 14 positions matching TRBD2. V gave up 7 bases and J gave up 6 bases; unmatched junction bases: 14. This CDR3 has 17 amino acids. Germline V gives CDR1 SQVTM, CDR2 ANQGSEA. The CDR3 sequence: CSGSGGTSGRFGNEQFF. Here the CDR3 DNA reads TGCAGCGGTTCCGGAGGGACTAGCGGGAGATTCGGCAATGAGCAGTTCTTC.

This clonotype has just one count. The CDR3 DNA reads as TGCAGCGTTGAGGATCGGACAGGGCCCGCAGATACGCAGTATTTT. It specifies CSVEDRTGPADTQYF. The V and J genes are TRBV29-1 and TRBJ2-3; 8 nucleotides align to TRBD1. This CDR3 has 15 residues. Germline V CDR1 and CDR2: SQVTM, ANQGSEA. V trimming: 3 bases; J trimming: 4 bases; junction bases outside the gene matches: 9.

The sample holds many counts of this clonotype. The V call is TRBV7-8, the J call TRBJ1-5, with TRBD1 matching 7 bases. Unmatched junction bases numbered 7, after V lost 2 bases and J lost 6 bases. This CDR3 has 15 residues. From germline, CDR1 is SGHVS and CDR2 FQNEAQ. The CDR3 bases are TGTGCCAGCAGCTTATCCGGACAGGTCGGTCAGCCCCAGCATTTT. It codes for CASSLSGQVGQPQHF.

This rearrangement joins TRBV10-1 to TRBJ2-7; 7 positions match TRBD2. V was pared by 9 bases and J by 3 bases, with 5 bases of the junction left unmatched. Germline V gene lookup returns CDR1 WNHNN and CDR2 SYGVQD (reference sequence). This CDR3 is 12 amino acids long. CDR3 in DNA: TGCGCCAGTGTGAGCGGGAACTACGAGCAGTACTTC. Encoded protein: CASVSGNYEQYF.

The chain carries TRBV9 and TRBJ1-2; 9 nucleotides agree with TRBD1. V lost 0 bases to trimming and J lost 0 bases; unmatched junction nucleotides: 6. CDR3 size: 17 residues. Per the germline V gene, CDR1 is SGDLS and CDR2 is YYNGEE. In DNA form, the CDR3 reads TGTGCCAGCAGCGTAGAGACAGGGGGGGAAACTAACTATGGCTACACCTTC. Its protein is CASSVETGGETNYGYTF.

This clonotype was seen at least ten times. A much larger clone sits a single nucleotide away, making a read error possible. The chain recombines TRBV10-3 with TRBJ1-6; 7 bases agree with TRBD1. CDR3 length equals 15 residues. Germline CDR1 ENHRY, CDR2 SYGVKD. The CDR3 region is CTISESRDRASPLHF. In DNA, the CDR3 is TGTACCATCAGTGAGTCGCGTGACAGGGCTTCACCCCTCCACTTT.

The rearrangement joins TRBV24-1 to TRBJ2-1; D may be TRBD1 (7 bases). The germline V gene encodes CDR1 KGHDR and CDR2 SFDVKD. Trimming left V 1 base short and J 8 bases short, with 14 bases between. The CDR3 runs 15 residues. CDR3 sequence (DNA): TGTGCCACCAGTGATTTAGGCCAGGGGGGCGATGAGCAGTTCTTC. This sequence encodes CATSDLGQGGDEQFF.

V usage is TRBV14 and J usage is TRBJ2-7, with TRBD2 matching 14 bases. CDR3 size: 15 residues. The V segment lost 4 bases and the J segment 6 bases; nucleotides outside the gene matches: 5. In germline, CDR1 is SGHDN, CDR2 FVKESK. This CDR3 is CASSPGLAGVSEQYF. The CDR3 region has the DNA TGTGCCAGCAGCCCGGGACTAGCGGGAGTGTCCGAGCAGTACTTC.

At least ten counts were recorded for this clonotype. This rearrangement joins TRBV3-1 to TRBJ2-2, with D uncertain. Germline V gives CDR1 LGHDT, CDR2 YNNKEL (reference sequence). The CDR3 has 13 amino acids. V was trimmed by 7 bases and J by 5 bases, leaving 11 bases between them. The chain's CDR3 is CASMGHGTGELFF. The CDR3 bases are TGTGCCAGCATGGGTCATGGGACCGGGGAGCTGTTTTTT.